This TCR beta chain is from a study of cytomegalovirus exposure and HLA in healthy donors. General study points: The study found most TCR sequences rare, yet found some public TCRs in many donors. Reports described diagnosis of cytomegalovirus status by the classifier as highly specific and sensitive. In vitro assays verified that a few CMV-associated chains recognized CMV antigens specifically.

The CDR3 is made up of 16 amino acids. V was cut by 2 bases and J by 8 bases, with 20 bases left in between. CDR1 is MNHEY, CDR2 SVGAGI, per germline. Worth noting for this clone: Its target is not known.

Sequenced by immunoSEQ multiplex PCR; TCRdb stores in-frame clones only, minus some. The table shows some 98,000 clones, with roughly 85% occurring only once. The receptor comes from a woman aged 25-40 years in good health and CMV-seronegative. The genes are TRBV6-5 and TRBJ2-3, with a weak D call TRBD1 (6 bases). The sample comprised PBMCs. The CDR3 DNA reads as TGTGCCAGCAGTTACCAGGGTGGGGGCCGTTTGGGTACGCAGTATTTT. Its translation is CASSYQGGGRLGTQYF.